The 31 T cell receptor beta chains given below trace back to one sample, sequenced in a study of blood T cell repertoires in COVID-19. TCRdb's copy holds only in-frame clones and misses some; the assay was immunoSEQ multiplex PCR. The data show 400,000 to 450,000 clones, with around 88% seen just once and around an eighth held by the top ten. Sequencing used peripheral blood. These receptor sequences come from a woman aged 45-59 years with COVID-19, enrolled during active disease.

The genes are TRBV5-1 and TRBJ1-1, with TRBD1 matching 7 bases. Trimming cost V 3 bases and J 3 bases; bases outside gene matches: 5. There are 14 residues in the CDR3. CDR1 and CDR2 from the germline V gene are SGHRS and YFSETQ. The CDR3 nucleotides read TGCGCCAGCAGCTCCGGACAGGTCGACACTGAAGCTTTCTTT. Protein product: CASSSGQVDTEAFF.

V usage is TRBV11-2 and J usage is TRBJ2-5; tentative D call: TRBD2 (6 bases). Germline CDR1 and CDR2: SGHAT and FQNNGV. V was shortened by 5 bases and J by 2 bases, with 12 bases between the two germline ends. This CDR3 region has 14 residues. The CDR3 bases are TGTGCCAGCAGCCCGGGTGGGGGGCAAGAGACCCAGTACTTC. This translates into CASSPGGGQETQYF. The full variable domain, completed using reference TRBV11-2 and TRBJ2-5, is EAGVAQSPRYKIIEKRQSVAFWCNPISGHATLYWYQQILGQGPKLLIQFQNNGVVDDSQLPKDRFSAERLKGVDSTLKIQPAKLEDSAVYLCASSPGGGQETQYFGPGTRLLVL.

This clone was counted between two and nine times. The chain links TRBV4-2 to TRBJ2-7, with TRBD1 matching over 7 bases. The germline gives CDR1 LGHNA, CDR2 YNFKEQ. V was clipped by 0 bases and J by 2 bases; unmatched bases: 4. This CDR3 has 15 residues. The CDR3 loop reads CASSQERQGPYEQYF. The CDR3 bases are TGTGCCAGCAGCCAAGAGAGACAGGGACCCTACGAGCAGTACTTC.

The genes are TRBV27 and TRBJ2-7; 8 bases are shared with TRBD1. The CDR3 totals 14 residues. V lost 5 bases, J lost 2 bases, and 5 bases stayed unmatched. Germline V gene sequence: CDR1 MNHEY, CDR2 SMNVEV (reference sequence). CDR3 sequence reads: CASSRQTGAYEQYF. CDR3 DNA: TGTGCCAGCAGTCGTCAGACAGGGGCCTACGAGCAGTACTTC.

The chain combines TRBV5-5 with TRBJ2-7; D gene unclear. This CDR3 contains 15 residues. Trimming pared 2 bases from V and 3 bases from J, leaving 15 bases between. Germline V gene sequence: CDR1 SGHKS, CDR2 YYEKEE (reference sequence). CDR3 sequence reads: CASSFGQVQYYEQYF. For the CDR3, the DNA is TGTGCCAGCAGCTTCGGTCAGGTGCAATACTACGAGCAGTACTTC.

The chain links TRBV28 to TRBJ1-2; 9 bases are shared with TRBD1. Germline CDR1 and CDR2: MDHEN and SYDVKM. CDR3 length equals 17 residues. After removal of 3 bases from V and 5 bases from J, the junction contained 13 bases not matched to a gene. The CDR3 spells CASSFWTGTGITYGYTF. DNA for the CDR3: TGTGCCAGCAGTTTTTGGACTGGGACAGGGATTACATATGGCTACACCTTC.

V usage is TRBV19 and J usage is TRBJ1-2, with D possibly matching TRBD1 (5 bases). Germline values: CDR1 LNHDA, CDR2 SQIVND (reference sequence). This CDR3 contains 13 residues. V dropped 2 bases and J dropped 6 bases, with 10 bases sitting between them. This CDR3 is CASSISRQHGYTF. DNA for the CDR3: TGTGCCAGTAGTATATCGAGACAGCATGGCTACACCTTC.

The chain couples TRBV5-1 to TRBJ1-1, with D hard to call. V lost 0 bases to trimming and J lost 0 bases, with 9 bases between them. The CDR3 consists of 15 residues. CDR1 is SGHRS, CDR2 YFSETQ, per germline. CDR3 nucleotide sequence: TGCGCCAGCAGCTTGGTAAGCGGAATGAACACTGAAGCTTTCTTT. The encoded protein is CASSLVSGMNTEAFF.

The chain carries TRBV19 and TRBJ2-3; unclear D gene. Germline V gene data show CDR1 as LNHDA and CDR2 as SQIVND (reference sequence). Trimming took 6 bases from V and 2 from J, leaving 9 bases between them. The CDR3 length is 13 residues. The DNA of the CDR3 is TGTGCCAGTAGGACACAATACACAGATACGCAGTATTTT. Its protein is CASRTQYTDTQYF.

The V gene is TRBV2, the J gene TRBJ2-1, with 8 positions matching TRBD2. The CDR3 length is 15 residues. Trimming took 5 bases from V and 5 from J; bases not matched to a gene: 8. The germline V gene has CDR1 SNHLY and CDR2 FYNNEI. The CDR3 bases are TGTGCCAGCAGTACCCGGAGCGGGGGCGACAATGAGCAGTTCTTC. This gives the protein CASSTRSGGDNEQFF. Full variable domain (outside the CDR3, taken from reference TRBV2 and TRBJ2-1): EPEVTQTPSHQVTQMGQEVILRCVPISNHLYFYWYRQILGQKVEFLVSFYNNEISEKSEIFDDQFSVERPDGSNFTLKIRSTKLEDSAMYFCASSTRSGGDNEQFFGPGTRLTVL.

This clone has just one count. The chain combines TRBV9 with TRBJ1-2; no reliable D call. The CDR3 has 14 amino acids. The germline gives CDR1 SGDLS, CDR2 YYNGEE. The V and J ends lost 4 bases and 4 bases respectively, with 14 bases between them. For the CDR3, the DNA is TGTGCCAGCAGCTCTTTGTTTAGCGGCTATGGCTACACCTTC. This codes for CASSSLFSGYGYTF.

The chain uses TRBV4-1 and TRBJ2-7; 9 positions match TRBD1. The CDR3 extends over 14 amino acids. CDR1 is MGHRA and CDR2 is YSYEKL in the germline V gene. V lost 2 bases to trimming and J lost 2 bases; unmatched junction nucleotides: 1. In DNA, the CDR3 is TGCGCCAGCAGCCAACGACAGGGGGCCTACGAGCAGTACTTC. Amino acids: CASSQRQGAYEQYF.

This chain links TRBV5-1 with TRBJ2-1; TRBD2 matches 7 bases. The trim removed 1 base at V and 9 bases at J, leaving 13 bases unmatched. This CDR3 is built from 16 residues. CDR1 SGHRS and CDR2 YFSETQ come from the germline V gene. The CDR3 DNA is TGCGCCAGCAGCTTGAATAGTGCCGGGGGAGGGGTTGAGCAGTTCTTC. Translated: CASSLNSAGGGVEQFF. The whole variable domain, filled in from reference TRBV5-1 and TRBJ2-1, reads KAGVTQTPRYLIKTRGQQVTLSCSPISGHRSVSWYQQTPGQGLQFLFEYFSETQRNKGNFPGRFSGRQFSNSRSEMNVSTLELGDSALYLCASSLNSAGGGVEQFFGPGTRLTVL.

CDR3 amino acids: CASSREASNQPQHF. Written as DNA, the CDR3 is TGTGCCAGTAGCCGGGAGGCGAGCAATCAGCCCCAGCATTTT. The gene calls are TRBV19 and TRBJ1-5; D is undetermined. Germline lookup yields CDR1 LNHDA and CDR2 SQIVND (reference sequence). Trimming took off 6 bases at V and 1 base at J, with 10 bases between the two ends. The CDR3 is 14 residues long.

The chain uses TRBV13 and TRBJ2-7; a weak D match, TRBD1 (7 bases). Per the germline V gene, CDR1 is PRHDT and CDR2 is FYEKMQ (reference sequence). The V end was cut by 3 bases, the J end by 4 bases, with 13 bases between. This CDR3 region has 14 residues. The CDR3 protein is CASSFGGGQYEQYF. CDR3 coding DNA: TGTGCCAGCAGCTTTGGAGGGGGCCAATACGAGCAGTACTTC.

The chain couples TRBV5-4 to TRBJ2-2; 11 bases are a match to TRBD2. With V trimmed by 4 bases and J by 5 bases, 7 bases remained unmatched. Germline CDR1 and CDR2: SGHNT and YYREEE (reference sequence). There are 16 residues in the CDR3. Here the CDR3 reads CASSDLAGGGTGELFF. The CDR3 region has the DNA TGTGCCAGCAGCGACCTAGCGGGGGGCGGAACCGGGGAGCTGTTTTTT.

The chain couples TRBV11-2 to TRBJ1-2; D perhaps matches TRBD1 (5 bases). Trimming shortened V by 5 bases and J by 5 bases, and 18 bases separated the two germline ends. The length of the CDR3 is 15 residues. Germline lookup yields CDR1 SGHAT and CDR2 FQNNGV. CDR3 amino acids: CASSPSAGLEYGYTF. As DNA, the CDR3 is TGTGCCAGCAGCCCCTCGGCAGGGCTCGAGTATGGCTACACCTTC.

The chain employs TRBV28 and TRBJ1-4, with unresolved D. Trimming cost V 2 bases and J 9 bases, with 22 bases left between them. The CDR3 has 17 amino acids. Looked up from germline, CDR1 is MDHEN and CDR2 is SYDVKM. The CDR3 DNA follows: TGTGCCAGCAGTTTACCCCGCGGAGGCGACGAAAATAAAAAACTGTTTTTT. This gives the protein CASSLPRGGDENKKLFF. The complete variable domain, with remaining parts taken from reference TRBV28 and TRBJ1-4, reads DVKVTQSSRYLVKRTGEKVFLECVQDMDHENMFWYRQDPGLGLRLIYFSYDVKMKEKGDIPEGYSVSREKKERFSLILESASTNQTSMYLCASSLPRGGDENKKLFFGSGTQLSVL.

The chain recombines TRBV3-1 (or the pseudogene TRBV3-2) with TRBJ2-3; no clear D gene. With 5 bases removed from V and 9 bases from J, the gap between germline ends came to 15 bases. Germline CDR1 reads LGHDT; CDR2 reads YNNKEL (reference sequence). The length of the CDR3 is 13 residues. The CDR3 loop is CASSSLDVGTQYF. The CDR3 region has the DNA TGTGCCAGCAGCTCGTTAGATGTGGGCACGCAGTATTTT.

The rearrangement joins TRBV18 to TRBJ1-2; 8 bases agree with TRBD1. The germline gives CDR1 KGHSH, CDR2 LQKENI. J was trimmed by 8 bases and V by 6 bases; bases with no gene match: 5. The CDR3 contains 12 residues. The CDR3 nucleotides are TGTGCCAGCTCCCCGGACAGGGCGGGCTACACCTTC. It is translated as CASSPDRAGYTF.

The CDR3 here is CASTTGLNSHNEQFF. DNA for the CDR3: TGTGCCAGCACTACAGGGCTCAATTCCCACAATGAGCAGTTCTTC. The rearrangement joins TRBV6-6 to TRBJ2-1; a possible D gene is TRBD1 (6 bases). The CDR3 spans 15 residues. Germline lookup yields CDR1 MNHNY and CDR2 SVGAGI (reference sequence). V lost 7 bases and J 5 bases, leaving 18 bases between the germline ends.

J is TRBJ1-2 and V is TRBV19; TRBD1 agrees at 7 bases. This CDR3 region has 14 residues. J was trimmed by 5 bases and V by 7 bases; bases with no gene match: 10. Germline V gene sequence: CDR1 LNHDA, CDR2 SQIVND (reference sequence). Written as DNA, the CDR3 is TGTGCCAGTACTACGGACAGGCGGGAATATGGCTACACCTTC. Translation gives CASTTDRREYGYTF. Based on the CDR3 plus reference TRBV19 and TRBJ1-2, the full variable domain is DGGITQSPKYLFRKEGQNVTLSCEQNLNHDAMYWYRQDPGQGLRLIYYSQIVNDFQKGDIAEGYSVSREKKESFPLTVTSAQKNPTAFYLCASTTDRREYGYTFGSGTRLTVV.

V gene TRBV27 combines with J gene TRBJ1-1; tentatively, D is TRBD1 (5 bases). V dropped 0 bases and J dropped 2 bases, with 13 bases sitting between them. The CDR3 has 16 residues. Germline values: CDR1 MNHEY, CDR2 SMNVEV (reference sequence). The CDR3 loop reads CASSLSLGGANTEAFF. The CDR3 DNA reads TGTGCCAGCAGTTTATCACTGGGAGGGGCTAACACTGAAGCTTTCTTT.

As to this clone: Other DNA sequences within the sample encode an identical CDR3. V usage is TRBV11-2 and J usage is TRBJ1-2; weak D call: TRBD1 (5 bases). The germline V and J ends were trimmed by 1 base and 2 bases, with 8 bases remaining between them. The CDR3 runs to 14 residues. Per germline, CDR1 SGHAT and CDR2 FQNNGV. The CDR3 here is CASSLAGGNYGYTF. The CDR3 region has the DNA TGTGCCAGCAGCTTAGCGGGGGGAAACTATGGCTACACCTTC. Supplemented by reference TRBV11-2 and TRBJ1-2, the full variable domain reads EAGVAQSPRYKIIEKRQSVAFWCNPISGHATLYWYQQILGQGPKLLIQFQNNGVVDDSQLPKDRFSAERLKGVDSTLKIQPAKLEDSAVYLCASSLAGGNYGYTFGSGTRLTVV.

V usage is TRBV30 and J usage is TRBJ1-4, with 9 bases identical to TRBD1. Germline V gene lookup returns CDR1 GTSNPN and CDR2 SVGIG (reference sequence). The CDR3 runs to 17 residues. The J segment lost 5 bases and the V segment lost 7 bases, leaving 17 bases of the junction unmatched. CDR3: CAYAPGQGEGLNEKLFF. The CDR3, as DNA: TGTGCCTACGCACCGGGACAGGGCGAGGGCCTAAATGAAAAACTGTTTTTT.

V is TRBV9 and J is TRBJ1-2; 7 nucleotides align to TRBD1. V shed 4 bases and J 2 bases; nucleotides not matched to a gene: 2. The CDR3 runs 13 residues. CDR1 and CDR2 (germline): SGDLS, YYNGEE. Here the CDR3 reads CASSQQGNYGYTF. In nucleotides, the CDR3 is TGTGCCAGCAGCCAACAGGGGAACTATGGCTACACCTTC.

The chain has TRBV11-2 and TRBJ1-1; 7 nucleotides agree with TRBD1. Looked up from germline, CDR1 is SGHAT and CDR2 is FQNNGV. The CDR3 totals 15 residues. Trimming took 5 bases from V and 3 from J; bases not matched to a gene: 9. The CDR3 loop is CASSPRGPPDTEAFF. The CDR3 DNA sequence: TGTGCCAGCAGCCCTAGGGGGCCCCCCGACACTGAAGCTTTCTTT. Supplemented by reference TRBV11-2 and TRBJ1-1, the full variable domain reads EAGVAQSPRYKIIEKRQSVAFWCNPISGHATLYWYQQILGQGPKLLIQFQNNGVVDDSQLPKDRFSAERLKGVDSTLKIQPAKLEDSAVYLCASSPRGPPDTEAFFGQGTRLTVV.

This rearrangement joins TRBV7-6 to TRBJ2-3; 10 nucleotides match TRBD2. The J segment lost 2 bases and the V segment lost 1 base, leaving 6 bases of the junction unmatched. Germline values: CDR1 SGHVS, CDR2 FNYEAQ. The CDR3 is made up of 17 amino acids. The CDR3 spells CASSLVSLAGATDTQYF. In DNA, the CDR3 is TGTGCCAGCAGCTTAGTAAGCCTAGCGGGGGCCACAGATACGCAGTATTTT.

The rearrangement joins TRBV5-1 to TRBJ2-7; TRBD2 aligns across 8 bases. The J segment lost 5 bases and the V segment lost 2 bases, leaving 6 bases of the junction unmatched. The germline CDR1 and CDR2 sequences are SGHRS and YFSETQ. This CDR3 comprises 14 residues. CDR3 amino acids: CASSLGRGDNEQYF. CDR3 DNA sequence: TGCGCCAGCAGCTTAGGGCGGGGGGACAACGAGCAGTACTTC.

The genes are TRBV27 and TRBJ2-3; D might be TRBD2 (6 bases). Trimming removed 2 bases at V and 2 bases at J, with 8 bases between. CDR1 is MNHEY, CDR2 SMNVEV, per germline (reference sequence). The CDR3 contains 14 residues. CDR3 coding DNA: TGTGCCAGCAGTTTAGGAGGGAACACAGATACGCAGTATTTT. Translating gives CASSLGGNTDTQYF.

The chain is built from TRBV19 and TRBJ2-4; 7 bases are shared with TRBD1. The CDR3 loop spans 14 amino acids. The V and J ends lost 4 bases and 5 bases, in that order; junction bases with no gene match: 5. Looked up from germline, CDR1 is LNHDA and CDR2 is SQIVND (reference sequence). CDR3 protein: CASSTRQGENIQYF. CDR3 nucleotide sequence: TGTGCCAGTAGTACCCGACAGGGAGAAAACATTCAGTACTTC.